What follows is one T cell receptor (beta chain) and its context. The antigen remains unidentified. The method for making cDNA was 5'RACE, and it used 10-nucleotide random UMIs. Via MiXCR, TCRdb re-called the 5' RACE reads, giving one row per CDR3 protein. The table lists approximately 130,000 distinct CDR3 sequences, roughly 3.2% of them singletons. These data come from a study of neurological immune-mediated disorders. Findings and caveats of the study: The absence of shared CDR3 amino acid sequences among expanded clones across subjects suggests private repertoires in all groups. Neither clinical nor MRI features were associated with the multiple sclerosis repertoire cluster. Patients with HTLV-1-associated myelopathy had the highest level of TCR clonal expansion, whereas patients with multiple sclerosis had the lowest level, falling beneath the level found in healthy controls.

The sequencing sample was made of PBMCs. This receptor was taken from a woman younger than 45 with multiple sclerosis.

In DNA form, the CDR3 reads TGTGCCAGCAGCTTAGTCCCGGACTATCCGGACAATGAGCAGTTCTTC. Translation gives CASSLVPDYPDNEQFF. This sequence joins TRBV11-2 and TRBJ2-1; D might be TRBD2 (6 bases). The CDR3 sequence is 16 residues long. Trimming removed 1 base from V and 5 bases from J, with 15 bases in between. CDR1 SGHAT and CDR2 FQNNGV come from the germline V gene. The full variable domain, in which reference TRBV11-2 and TRBJ2-1 provide the parts outside the CDR3, is EAGVAQSPRYKIIEKRQSVAFWCNPISGHATLYWYQQILGQGPKLLIQFQNNGVVDDSQLPKDRFSAERLKGVDSTLKIQPAKLEDSAVYLCASSLVPDYPDNEQFFGPGTRLTVL.